The 9 T cell receptor beta chains given below trace back to one sample, sequenced in a study of CD8 T cells in Susac syndrome. Reverse transcription used about 0.45 to 1 ug RNA and random hexamers. Each CDR3 protein is one row after TCRdb ran MiXCR on the immunoSEQ multiplex PCR reads. The table has roughly 400,000 distinct CDR3 sequences, approximately 85% seen once. Sequencing used CD8+ T cells from PBMCs. The origin of the receptors is a human donor with multiple sclerosis.

This clonotype was found a few times. V usage is TRBV7-8 and J usage is TRBJ2-7, with D perhaps matching TRBD1 or TRBD2 (5 bases each). The V end lost 4 bases, the J end lost 4 bases, and 11 bases lay between the germline ends. The germline V gene has CDR1 SGHVS and CDR2 FQNEAQ. The CDR3 contains 13 residues. CDR3 nucleotide sequence: TGTGCCAGCAGCTCCGGGACGGATTACGAGCAGTACTTC. Its translation: CASSSGTDYEQYF.

CDR3 nucleotides: TGTGCCAGCAGCTTGGGGACAGGGGTTGGCTATGGCTACACCTTC. It yields the protein CASSLGTGVGYGYTF. This chain joins TRBV5-5 and TRBJ1-2, with TRBD1 matching over 9 bases. CDR1 SGHKS and CDR2 YYEKEE come from the germline V gene (reference sequence). The junction had 4 bases not matched to a gene; V was cut back by 0 bases and J by 4 bases. The CDR3 has 15 amino acids.

This chain links TRBV4-1 with TRBJ2-3; 9 bases are a match to TRBD1. V lost 3 bases and J lost 7; bases outside the gene matches: 2. This CDR3 region has 13 residues. Germline CDR1 is MGHRA and CDR2 is YSYEKL. The CDR3 reads CASSQDRGNTQYF. CDR3 coding DNA: TGCGCCAGCAGCCAGGACAGGGGTAATACGCAGTATTTT.

This clonotype was picked up a small number of times. An end of the junction differs from the germline gene, which may be a read error. This sequence joins TRBV6-5 and TRBJ2-3, with D possibly matching TRBD1 (5 bases). Looked up from germline, CDR1 is MNHEY and CDR2 is SVGAGI. The CDR3 is 16 amino acids. CDR3 coding DNA: TGCGCCAGCAGTTCCCCCGACAGACTTAGCACAGATACGCAGTATTTT. It codes for CASSSPDRLSTDTQYF.

The chain couples TRBV5-6 to TRBJ2-7; TRBD1 matches 7 bases. The CDR3 runs 15 residues. Germline CDR1 reads SGHDT; CDR2 reads YYEEEE. Losses at the gene ends were 2 bases for V and 2 bases for J; bases not matched to a gene: 7. CDR3 sequence: CASSFTRGTAYEQYF. The DNA for the CDR3 is TGTGCCAGCAGCTTTACCAGGGGGACAGCCTACGAGCAGTACTTC.

The J gene is TRBJ2-1, the V gene TRBV27, with D possibly matching TRBD2 (5 bases). Germline lookup yields CDR1 MNHEY and CDR2 SMNVEV (reference sequence). The CDR3 totals 16 residues. With 5 bases removed from V and 3 bases from J, the gap between germline ends came to 17 bases. For the CDR3, the DNA is TGTGCCAGCAGTCCCCTCGCAGCGGAAGGCTACAATGAGCAGTTCTTC. Translating it yields CASSPLAAEGYNEQFF.

The chain combines TRBV4-1 with TRBJ2-7, with TRBD1 matching over 7 bases. The ends lost 4 bases at V and 4 bases at J; junction bases unmatched: 13. The V gene's germline CDR1 is MGHRA and CDR2 YSYEKL. This CDR3 spans 16 amino acids. The CDR3 region is CASSLYGQAEPYEQYF. The CDR3 DNA sequence: TGCGCCAGCAGCCTCTACGGACAGGCAGAACCATACGAGCAGTACTTC.

In this sample, this clonotype turned up a few times. This chain joins TRBV5-1 and TRBJ2-7, with D perhaps matching TRBD1 (5 bases). Germline CDR1 is SGHRS and CDR2 is YFSETQ. The CDR3 totals 13 residues. Trimming cost V 4 bases and J 3 bases, with 11 bases left between them. The CDR3 DNA sequence: TGCGCCAGCAGCCAGGGCGGATTCTACGAGCAGTACTTC. The encoded protein is CASSQGGFYEQYF.

This chain joins TRBV29-1 and TRBJ1-6; 8 nucleotides agree with TRBD1. The CDR3 covers 13 residues. The junction had 12 bases not matched to a gene; V was cut back by 7 bases and J by 13 bases. CDR1 is SQVTM and CDR2 is ANQGSEA in the germline V gene. The CDR3 is CSAIGGTGGPLHF. The CDR3 nucleotides are TGCAGCGCGATTGGAGGGACAGGCGGTCCCCTCCACTTT. The whole variable domain, remainder taken from reference TRBV29-1 and TRBJ1-6, is SAVISQKPSRDICQRGTSLTIQCQVDSQVTMMFWYRQQPGQSLTLIATANQGSEATYESGFVIDKFPISRPNLTFSTLTVSNMSPEDSSIYLCSAIGGTGGPLHFGNGTRLTVT.